The 23 T cell receptor beta chains below were found in one sample sequenced in a study of tumour-infiltrating T cells in Burkitt lymphoma. The protocol was immunoSEQ multiplex PCR, while the TCRdb copy is restricted to in-frame clones and leaves out a portion. In the table there are around 3,300 clones, roughly 14% of which are singletons. Sequencing input: tumor tissue. The receptors derive from a human donor with Burkitt lymphoma.

CDR3 coding DNA: TGCAGCGTTGTAGTTGGTTCGGATCAGCCCCAGCATTTT. It specifies CSVVVGSDQPQHF. The J gene is TRBJ1-5, the V gene TRBV29-1, with unresolved D. This CDR3 contains 13 residues. With 4 bases removed from V and 5 bases from J, the gap between germline ends came to 12 bases. Looked up from germline, CDR1 is SQVTM and CDR2 is ANQGSEA.

This clone showed up just a few times. The V and J genes are TRBV25-1 and TRBJ1-1; D remains unclear. This CDR3 is 15 amino acids long. V was cut by 4 bases and J by 6 bases, with 18 bases left in between. Per germline, CDR1 MGHDK and CDR2 SYGVNS. CDR3 sequence: CASSAHSEGGAEAFF. Written as DNA, the CDR3 is TGTGCCAGCAGTGCCCACTCAGAGGGAGGCGCTGAAGCTTTCTTT.

This clone was counted between two and nine times. The CDR3 sequence: CASSQMSGENYGYTF. The DNA for the CDR3 is TGCGCCAGCAGCCAAATGTCAGGGGAGAACTATGGCTACACCTTC. The chain joins TRBV4-3 to TRBJ1-2; TRBD1 might be the D (6 bases). V was shortened by 2 bases and J by 2 bases, with 12 bases between the two germline ends. Germline lookup yields CDR1 LGHNA and CDR2 YSLEER. This CDR3 contains 15 residues.

This clone has more than one count but fewer than ten. The rearrangement links TRBV7-2 to TRBJ2-3; the match to TRBD2 covers 8 bases. The CDR3 totals 14 residues. Germline trimming cut 5 bases from V and 4 bases from J; bases unmatched to any gene: 5. Germline V gene sequence: CDR1 SGHTA, CDR2 FQGNSA. DNA of the CDR3: TGTGCCAGCAGCCCCAGGACTAGCTCAGATACGCAGTATTTT. It encodes CASSPRTSSDTQYF.

As to this clone: At one boundary the junction diverges from the germline segment, which might be a read error. This chain uses TRBV7-2 with TRBJ2-7, with no clear D. CDR3 size: 14 residues. Germline-derived CDR1 and CDR2 are SGHTA and FQGNSA. This CDR3 is CANSLNGPTYEQYF. CDR3 DNA: TGTGCCAACAGCTTAAATGGGCCGACCTACGAGCAGTACTTC.

The sample holds a few counts of this clone. This chain uses TRBV6-5 with TRBJ2-7; D may match TRBD1 or TRBD2 (5 bases each). Trimming left V 8 bases short and J 3 bases short, with 17 bases between. The CDR3 sequence is 14 residues long. CDR1 and CDR2 (germline): MNHEY, SVGAGI. This chain's CDR3 is CASRPPGPVYEQYF. The CDR3 nucleotides are TGTGCCAGCCGACCGCCGGGACCGGTCTACGAGCAGTACTTC.

The chain uses TRBV6-6 and TRBJ1-5; D might be TRBD1 (5 bases). V was shortened by 2 bases and J by 1 base, with 9 bases between the two germline ends. The germline V gene encodes CDR1 MNHNY and CDR2 SVGAGI (reference sequence). The CDR3 loop spans 15 amino acids. The CDR3: CASSYERGSNQPQHF. The CDR3 DNA reads as TGTGCCAGCAGTTACGAACGGGGGAGCAATCAGCCCCAGCATTTT.

The V call is TRBV19, the J call TRBJ2-3, with 7 bases identical to TRBD2. Trimming removed 6 bases from V and 5 bases from J; junction bases left unmatched: 11. The germline V gene has CDR1 LNHDA and CDR2 SQIVND (reference sequence). The CDR3 length is 15 residues. CDR3 sequence (DNA): TGTGCCAGTAGCCCAAGGGCCGGGGGGAAAGATACGCAGTATTTT. Amino acids: CASSPRAGGKDTQYF.

In its sample, this clone was seen a few times. The V and J genes are TRBV18 and TRBJ2-1; 9 nucleotides agree with TRBD1. The V segment lost 3 bases and the J segment 6 bases; nucleotides outside the gene matches: 12. Germline CDR1 is KGHSH and CDR2 is LQKENI. The CDR3 has 17 residues. In DNA, the CDR3 is TGTGCCAGCTCACCTCCACAGGGGGCTATGTCCCCCAATGAGCAGTTCTTC. Its protein is CASSPPQGAMSPNEQFF.

This chain links TRBV7-2 with TRBJ2-7; D perhaps matches TRBD1 (6 bases). The V end was cut by 5 bases, the J end by 2 bases, with 16 bases between. The CDR3 sequence is 15 residues long. Germline assignment: CDR1 SGHTA and CDR2 FQGNSA. CDR3 region: CASSPSGQLPYEQYF. The CDR3 DNA is TGTGCCAGCAGCCCCTCCGGACAGCTCCCCTACGAGCAGTACTTC. Together with reference TRBV7-2 and TRBJ2-7, the CDR3 gives the full variable domain: GAGVSQSPSNKVTEKGKDVELRCDPISGHTALYWYRQSLGQGLEFLIYFQGNSAPDKSGLPSDRFSAERTGGSVSTLTIQRTQQEDSAVYLCASSPSGQLPYEQYFGPGTRLTVT.

This clone was seen more than once but under ten times. The chain has TRBV9 and TRBJ2-1; no definite D call. Trimming shortened V by 3 bases and J by 8 bases, and 21 bases separated the two germline ends. The CDR3 runs 16 residues. CDR1 and CDR2 (germline): SGDLS, YYNGEE. DNA for the CDR3: TGTGCCAGCAGCGCCTCCCCGAAAATGCTAAGGGATGAGCAGTTCTTC. It codes for CASSASPKMLRDEQFF.

In its sample, this clone is large (0.1 to 1%). This chain joins TRBV7-2 and TRBJ2-7, with TRBD1 as a possible D gene (6 bases). V gave up 1 base and J gave up 5 bases, with 15 bases separating them. Germline V lookup: CDR1 SGHTA, CDR2 FQGNSA. This CDR3 region has 15 residues. The CDR3 DNA reads as TGTGCCAGCAGCTTAGTAGCGAGGACAGACGACGAGCAGTACTTC. Translated, it gives CASSLVARTDDEQYF.

This clone was detected only a few times. The CDR3 region is CASPGQGNGYTF. In DNA form, the CDR3 reads TGTGCCAGCCCCGGACAGGGAAATGGCTACACCTTC. The chain carries TRBV7-3 and TRBJ1-2, with TRBD1 matching over 8 bases. CDR1 and CDR2 (germline): SGHTA, FQGTGA. J was trimmed by 6 bases and V by 8 bases; bases with no gene match: 5. This CDR3 contains 12 residues.

This clone turned up a few times. The chain carries TRBV27 and TRBJ1-1; D gene unclear. The CDR3 covers 13 residues. Germline V gene sequence: CDR1 MNHEY, CDR2 SMNVEV (reference sequence). V gave up 3 bases and J gave up 5 bases, with 10 bases separating them. CDR3 residues: CASSLLGNTEAFF. The CDR3 DNA reads as TGTGCCAGCAGTTTGTTAGGGAATACTGAAGCTTTCTTT.

There are a few counts of this clone. This rearrangement joins TRBV5-5 to TRBJ1-2; D possibly corresponds to TRBD1 (5 bases). This CDR3 has 12 amino acids. The germline V gene has CDR1 SGHKS and CDR2 YYEKEE (reference sequence). With 4 bases removed from V and 8 bases from J, the gap between germline ends came to 12 bases. The CDR3 here is CASSPTQGGYTF. The CDR3 nucleotides are TGTGCCAGCAGCCCGACCCAGGGAGGCTACACCTTC.

This clone was counted between two and nine times. The chain recombines TRBV20-1 with TRBJ1-2, with 10 bases lining up with TRBD1. Germline loops: CDR1 DFQATT, CDR2 SNEGSKA (reference sequence). This CDR3 spans 11 amino acids. The CDR3 nucleotides are TGCAAATGGACAGGGGGTAATGGCTACACCTTC. Amino acids: CKWTGGNGYTF.

The V and J genes are TRBV13 and TRBJ1-1; TRBD1 agrees at 8 bases. This CDR3 region has 15 residues. Germline assignment: CDR1 PRHDT and CDR2 FYEKMQ (reference sequence). The V gene end was trimmed by 1 base and the J gene end by 7 bases; junction bases not matched to a gene: 8. The CDR3 nucleotides read TGTGCCAGCAGCTTAGACCCCCAGGGGGCTAGTGAAGCTTTCTTT. This sequence encodes CASSLDPQGASEAFF.

The rearrangement uses TRBV7-2 and TRBJ2-2, with TRBD2 matching 16 bases. Germline V lookup: CDR1 SGHTA, CDR2 FQGNSA. Germline trimming cut 8 bases from V and 4 bases from J; bases unmatched to any gene: 7. This CDR3 has 17 amino acids. CDR3 DNA sequence: TGTGCCAGCGGGTGGGGACTAGCGGGGGGGCCCACCGGGGAGCTGTTTTTT. It translates to CASGWGLAGGPTGELFF.

The chain is built from TRBV4-3 and TRBJ1-2; TRBD1 matches at 7 bases. The CDR3 is made up of 14 amino acids. Germline V gene lookup returns CDR1 LGHNA and CDR2 YSLEER. The V segment lost 3 bases and the J segment 4 bases; nucleotides outside the gene matches: 5. For the CDR3, the DNA is TGCGCCAGCAGCCACTCCGGGACAGTCTATGGCTACACCTTC. Its translation: CASSHSGTVYGYTF.

The V and J genes are TRBV7-3 and TRBJ1-2; no firm D call. The CDR3 length is 15 residues. CDR1 and CDR2 from the germline V gene are SGHTA and FQGTGA. The V gene lost 0 bases and the J gene lost 0 bases, with 8 bases spanning the gap. The CDR3 reads CASSLTSGSNYGYTF. DNA of the CDR3: TGTGCCAGCAGCTTAACCTCCGGCTCTAACTATGGCTACACCTTC.

The chain couples TRBV7-2 to TRBJ2-1; TRBD2 aligns across 8 bases. CDR3 size: 14 residues. J gave up 6 bases and V 4 bases, and 5 bases lay outside the gene matches. Germline CDR1 SGHTA, CDR2 FQGNSA. This chain's CDR3 is CASSSSGTSNEQFF. The CDR3, as DNA: TGTGCCAGCAGCTCCTCCGGGACTAGCAATGAGCAGTTCTTC.

This clone was recorded a few times. The J gene is TRBJ2-7, the V gene TRBV13; D is uncertain. The V end was cut by 0 bases, the J end by 0 bases, with 6 bases between. CDR3 size: 14 residues. Per the germline V gene, CDR1 is PRHDT and CDR2 is FYEKMQ (reference sequence). For the CDR3, the DNA is TGTGCCAGCAGCTTAGGAGCCTTCTCCTACGAGCAGTACTTC. Its protein is CASSLGAFSYEQYF.

This rearrangement joins TRBV30 to TRBJ1-5; D remains ambiguous. The CDR3 extends over 13 amino acids. In germline, CDR1 is GTSNPN, CDR2 SVGIG (reference sequence). Trimming stripped 2 bases from V and 4 bases from J, with 9 bases between. CDR3 in amino acids: CAWSPTGNQPQHF. CDR3 nucleotides: TGTGCCTGGAGTCCTACGGGTAATCAGCCCCAGCATTTT.